This record concerns one T cell receptor beta chain sequence. What it binds is unknown. With 6 bases removed from V and 12 bases from J, the gap between germline ends came to 23 bases. This CDR3 contains 14 residues. In germline, CDR1 is WSHSY, CDR2 SAAADI. Using RNA transcripts as the source, TCR beta CDR3 regions were amplified. First-round RT-PCR of the TCR CDR3 relied on the HTBI primer set. Each CDR3 protein is one row after TCRdb ran MiXCR on the multiplex PCR reads. The profile shows 500,000 to 600,000 distinct CDR3 sequences, roughly 45% of them singletons. The data derive from a study of T cells in Graves' hyperthyroidism and ophthalmopathy. Study-wide results and limits: Ophthalmopathy onset followed model prediction by a median around six months.

Sequencing was performed on peripheral blood or thyroid tissue (not recorded which). This chain links TRBV10-2 with TRBJ1-2; no firm D call. The sequence was obtained from an adult woman with Graves' disease, either hyperthyroidism or ophthalmopathy (not recorded which). The CDR3 sequence: CASSDTGSRKGHTF. CDR3 nucleotides: TGCGCCAGCAGCGACACGGGGTCTCGTAAGGGCCACACCTTC.